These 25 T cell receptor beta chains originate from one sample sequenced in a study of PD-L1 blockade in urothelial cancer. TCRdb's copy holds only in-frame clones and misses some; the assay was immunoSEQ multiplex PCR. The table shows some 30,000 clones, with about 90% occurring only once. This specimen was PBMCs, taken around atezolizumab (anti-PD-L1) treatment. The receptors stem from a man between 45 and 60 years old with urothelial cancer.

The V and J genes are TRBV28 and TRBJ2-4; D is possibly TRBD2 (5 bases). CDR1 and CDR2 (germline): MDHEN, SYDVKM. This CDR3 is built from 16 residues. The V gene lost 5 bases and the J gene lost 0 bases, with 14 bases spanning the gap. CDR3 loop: CASSLPLGVAKNIQYF. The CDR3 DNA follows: TGTGCCAGCAGTCTCCCCCTCGGGGTAGCCAAAAACATTCAGTACTTC.

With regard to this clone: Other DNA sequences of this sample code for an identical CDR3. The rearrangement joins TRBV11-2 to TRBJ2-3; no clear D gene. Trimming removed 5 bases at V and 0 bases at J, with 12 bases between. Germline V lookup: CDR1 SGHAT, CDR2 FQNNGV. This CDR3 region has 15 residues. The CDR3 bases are TGTGCCAGCAGCCCCCTGGCGGTTAGCACAGATACGCAGTATTTT. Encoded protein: CASSPLAVSTDTQYF.

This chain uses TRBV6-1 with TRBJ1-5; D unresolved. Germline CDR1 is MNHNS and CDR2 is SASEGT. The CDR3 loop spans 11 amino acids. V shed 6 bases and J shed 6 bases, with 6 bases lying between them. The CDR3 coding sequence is TGTGCCAGCAGCTGGAGTCAGCCCCAGCATTTT. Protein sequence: CASSWSQPQHF.

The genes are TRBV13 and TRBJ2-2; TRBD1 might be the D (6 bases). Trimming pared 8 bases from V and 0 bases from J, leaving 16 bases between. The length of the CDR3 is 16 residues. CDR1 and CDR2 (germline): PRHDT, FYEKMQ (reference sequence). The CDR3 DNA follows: TGTGCCAGCGGGTCCGACAGGTTTTCGAACACCGGGGAGCTGTTTTTT. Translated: CASGSDRFSNTGELFF.

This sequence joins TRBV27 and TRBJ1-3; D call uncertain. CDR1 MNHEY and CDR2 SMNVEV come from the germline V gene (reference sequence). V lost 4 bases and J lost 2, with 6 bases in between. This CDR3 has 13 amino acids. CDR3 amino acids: CASSSRAGNTIYF. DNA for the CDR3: TGTGCCAGCAGTTCGAGGGCTGGAAACACCATATATTTT.

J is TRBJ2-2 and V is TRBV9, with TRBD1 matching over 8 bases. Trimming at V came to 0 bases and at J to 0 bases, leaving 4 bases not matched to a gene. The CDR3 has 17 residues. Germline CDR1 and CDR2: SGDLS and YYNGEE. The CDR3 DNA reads TGTGCCAGCAGCGTAGGACAGGGGACAACGAACACCGGGGAGCTGTTTTTT. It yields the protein CASSVGQGTTNTGELFF.

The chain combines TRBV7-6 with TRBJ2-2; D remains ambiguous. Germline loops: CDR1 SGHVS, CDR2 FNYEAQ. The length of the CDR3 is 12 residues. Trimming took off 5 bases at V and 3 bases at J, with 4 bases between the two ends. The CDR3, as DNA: TGTGCCAGCAGCCCTTACACCGGGGAGCTGTTTTTT. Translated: CASSPYTGELFF.

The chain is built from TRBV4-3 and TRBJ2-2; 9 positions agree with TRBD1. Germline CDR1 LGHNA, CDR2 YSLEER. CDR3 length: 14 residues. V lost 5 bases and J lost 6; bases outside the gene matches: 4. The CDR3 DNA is TGCGCCAGCAGCGCTACAGGGGGCCCCGGGGAGCTGTTTTTT. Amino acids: CASSATGGPGELFF.

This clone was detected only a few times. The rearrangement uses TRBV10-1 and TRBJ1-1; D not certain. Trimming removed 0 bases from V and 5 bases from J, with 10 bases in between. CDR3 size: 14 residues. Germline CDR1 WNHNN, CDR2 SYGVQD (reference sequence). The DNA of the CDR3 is TGCGCCAGCAGTGAGTCCGGAGGGTGGACTGAAGCTTTCTTT. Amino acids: CASSESGGWTEAFF.

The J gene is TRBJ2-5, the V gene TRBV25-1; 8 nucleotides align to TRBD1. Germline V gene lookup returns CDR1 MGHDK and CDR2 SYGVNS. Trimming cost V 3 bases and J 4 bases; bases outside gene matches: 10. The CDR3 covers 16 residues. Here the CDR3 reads CASSESQGASRETQYF. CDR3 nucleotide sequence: TGTGCCAGCAGTGAGTCCCAGGGGGCTTCCCGAGAGACCCAGTACTTC.

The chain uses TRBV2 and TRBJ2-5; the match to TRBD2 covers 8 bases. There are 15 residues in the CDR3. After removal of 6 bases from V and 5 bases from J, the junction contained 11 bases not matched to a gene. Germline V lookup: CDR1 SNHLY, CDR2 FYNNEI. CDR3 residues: CASRGLSGGLETQYF. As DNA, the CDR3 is TGTGCCAGCAGGGGGCTCTCGGGGGGGCTGGAGACCCAGTACTTC.

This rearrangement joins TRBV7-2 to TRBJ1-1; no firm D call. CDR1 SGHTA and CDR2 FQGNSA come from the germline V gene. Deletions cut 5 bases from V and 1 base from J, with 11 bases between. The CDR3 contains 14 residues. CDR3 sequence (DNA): TGTGCCAGCAGCCCTAGGATCGGGAACACTGAAGCTTTCTTT. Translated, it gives CASSPRIGNTEAFF.

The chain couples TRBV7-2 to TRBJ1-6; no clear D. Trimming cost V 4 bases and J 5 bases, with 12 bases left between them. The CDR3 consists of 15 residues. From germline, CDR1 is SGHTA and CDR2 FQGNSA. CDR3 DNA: TGTGCCAGCAGCTCCCAGCCGGGGAATAATTCACCCCTCCACTTT. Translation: CASSSQPGNNSPLHF.

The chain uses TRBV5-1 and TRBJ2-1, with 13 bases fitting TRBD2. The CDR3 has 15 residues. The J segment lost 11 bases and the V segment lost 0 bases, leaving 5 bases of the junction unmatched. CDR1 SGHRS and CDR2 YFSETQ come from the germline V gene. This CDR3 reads CASSLGTSGSKKQFF. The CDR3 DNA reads TGCGCCAGCAGCTTGGGGACTAGCGGGAGTAAAAAGCAGTTCTTC.

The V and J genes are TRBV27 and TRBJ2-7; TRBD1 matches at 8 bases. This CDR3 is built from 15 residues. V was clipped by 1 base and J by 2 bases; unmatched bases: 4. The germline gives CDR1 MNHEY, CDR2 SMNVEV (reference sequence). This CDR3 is CASSLYGQGAYEQYF. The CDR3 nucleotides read TGTGCCAGCAGTTTATACGGACAGGGAGCCTACGAGCAGTACTTC.

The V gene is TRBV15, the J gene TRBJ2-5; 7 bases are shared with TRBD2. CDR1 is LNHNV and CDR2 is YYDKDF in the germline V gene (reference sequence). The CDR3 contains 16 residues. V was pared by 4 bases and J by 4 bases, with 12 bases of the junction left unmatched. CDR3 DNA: TGTGCCACCAGCAAGACCCGGGACTACCAAATAGAGACCCAGTACTTC. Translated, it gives CATSKTRDYQIETQYF.

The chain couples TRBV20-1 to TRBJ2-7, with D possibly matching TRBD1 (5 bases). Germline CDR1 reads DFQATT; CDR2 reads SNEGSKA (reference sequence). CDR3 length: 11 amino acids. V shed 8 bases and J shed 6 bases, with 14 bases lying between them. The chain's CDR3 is CSRRVGAEQYF. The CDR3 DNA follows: TGCAGTCGTAGGGTTGGGGCCGAGCAGTACTTC.

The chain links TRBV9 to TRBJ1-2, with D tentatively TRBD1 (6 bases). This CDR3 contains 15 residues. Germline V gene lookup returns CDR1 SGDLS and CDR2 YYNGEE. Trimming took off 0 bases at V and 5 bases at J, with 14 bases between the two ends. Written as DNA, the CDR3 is TGTGCCAGCAGCGTAGTAGGGGACATGAGATATGGCTACACCTTC. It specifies CASSVVGDMRYGYTF.

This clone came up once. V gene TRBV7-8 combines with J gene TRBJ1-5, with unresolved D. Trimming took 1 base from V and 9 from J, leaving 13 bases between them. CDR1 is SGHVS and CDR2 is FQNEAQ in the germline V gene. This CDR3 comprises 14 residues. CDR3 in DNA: TGTGCCAGCAGCTTAGGCGGCGGCAGCGGGCCCCAGCATTTT. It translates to CASSLGGGSGPQHF.

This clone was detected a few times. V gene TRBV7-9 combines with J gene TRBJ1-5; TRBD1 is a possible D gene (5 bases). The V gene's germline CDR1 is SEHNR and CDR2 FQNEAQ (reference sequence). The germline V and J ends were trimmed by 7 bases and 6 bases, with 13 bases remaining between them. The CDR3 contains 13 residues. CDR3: CASTSGVGQPQHF. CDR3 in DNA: TGTGCCAGCACCTCGGGGGTCGGTCAGCCCCAGCATTTT.

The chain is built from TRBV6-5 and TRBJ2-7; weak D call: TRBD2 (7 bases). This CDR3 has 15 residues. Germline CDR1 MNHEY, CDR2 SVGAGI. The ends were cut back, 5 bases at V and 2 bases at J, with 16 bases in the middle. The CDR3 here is CASSQAGGRAYEQYF. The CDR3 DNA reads TGTGCCAGCAGTCAGGCCGGGGGGCGGGCCTACGAGCAGTACTTC.

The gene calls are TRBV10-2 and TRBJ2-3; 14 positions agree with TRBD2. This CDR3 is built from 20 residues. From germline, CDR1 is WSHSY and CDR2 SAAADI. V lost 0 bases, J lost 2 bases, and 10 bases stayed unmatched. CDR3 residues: CASSESRLAGGTQATDTQYF. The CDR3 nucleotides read TGCGCCAGCAGTGAGTCGCGACTAGCGGGAGGGACACAGGCCACAGATACGCAGTATTTT.

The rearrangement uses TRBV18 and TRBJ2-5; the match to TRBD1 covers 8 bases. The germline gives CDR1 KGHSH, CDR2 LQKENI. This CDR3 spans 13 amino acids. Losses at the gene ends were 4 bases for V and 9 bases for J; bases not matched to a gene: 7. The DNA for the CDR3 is TGTGCCAGCTCACTCGGGACAGGTGGGTCCCAGTACTTC. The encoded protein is CASSLGTGGSQYF.

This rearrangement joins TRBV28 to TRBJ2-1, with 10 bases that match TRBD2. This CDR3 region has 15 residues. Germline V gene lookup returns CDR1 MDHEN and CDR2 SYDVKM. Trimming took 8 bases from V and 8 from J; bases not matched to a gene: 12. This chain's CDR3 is CASGSGTSVLDEQFF. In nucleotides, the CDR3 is TGTGCCAGCGGCTCCGGGACTAGCGTTTTAGATGAGCAGTTCTTC.

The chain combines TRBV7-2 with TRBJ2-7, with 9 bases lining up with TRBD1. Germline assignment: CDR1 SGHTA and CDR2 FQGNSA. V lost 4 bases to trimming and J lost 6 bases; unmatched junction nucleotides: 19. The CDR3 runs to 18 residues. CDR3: CASSYRGASPGTGTEQYF. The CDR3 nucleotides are TGTGCCAGCAGCTACCGGGGGGCAAGTCCCGGGACAGGGACCGAGCAGTACTTC. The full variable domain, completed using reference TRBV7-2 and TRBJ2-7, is GAGVSQSPSNKVTEKGKDVELRCDPISGHTALYWYRQSLGQGLEFLIYFQGNSAPDKSGLPSDRFSAERTGGSVSTLTIQRTQQEDSAVYLCASSYRGASPGTGTEQYFGPGTRLTVT.